Listed below are T cell receptor beta chains from one sample, sequenced in a study of CXCR3-negative and CXCR3-positive naive CD8 T cells. TCRdb reprocessed the 5' RACE reads, with one entry per CDR3 protein and no DNA. The table lists over 55,000 distinct CDR3 sequences. Sequencing was carried out using naive CXCR3+ CD8+ T cells from blood. Receptors were obtained from a human donor in good health. Some clones in this sample may be carry-over from other donors' samples. CDR3s include the opening cysteine and the closing phenylalanine or tryptophan.

V	length	J	CDR3
TRBV29-1	17	TRBJ2-7	CSVHFVPGTGAAHEQYF
TRBV12-3/TRBV12-4	12	TRBJ2-5	CASTPDGAAQYF
TRBV7-9	14	TRBJ1-1	CASSMGDLNTEAFF
TRBV29-1	13	TRBJ2-5	CSVQIGPEETQYF
TRBV6-2/TRBV6-3	16	TRBJ1-1	CASSYSIKSPGLRAFF
TRBV14	12	TRBJ1-1	CASSPAGTEAFF
TRBV6-4	14	TRBJ2-1	CASTLAGVFREQFF
TRBV12-3/TRBV12-4	13	TRBJ1-1	CASRPGGNTEAFF
TRBV5-1	16	TRBJ2-1	CASSPLDRGPYNEQFF
TRBV4-1	16	TRBJ2-3	CASSQKGQAWDPSQYF
TRBV7-8	17	TRBJ2-2	CASSLASGLAGTGELFF
TRBV12-3/TRBV12-4	16	TRBJ2-5	CASTILAGGSQETQYF
TRBV20-1	12	TRBJ2-7	CSARDLSYEQYF
TRBV5-1	14	TRBJ2-7	CASSFTDGSYEQYF
TRBV29-1	16	TRBJ2-7	CSVEDQEGPLSYEQYF
TRBV29-1	14	TRBJ1-2	CSASQGIWWDGYTF
TRBV4-2	13	TRBJ2-7	CASSHLSGYEQYF
TRBV29-1	15	TRBJ1-1	CSVEDLLELNTEAFF
TRBV20-1	20	TRBJ2-1	CSASPRLEGLKRGSYNEQFF
TRBV29-1	16	TRBJ2-1	CSVEDPDRLNYNEQFF
TRBV28	13	TRBJ2-7	CASSDSQTYEQYF
TRBV7-9	16	TRBJ2-5	CASSPPAQGPGETQYF
TRBV29-1	12	TRBJ2-4	CSVSDSKNIQYF
TRBV4-3	13	TRBJ2-1	CASSPMGSNEQFF